This T cell receptor (beta chain) was captured in a study of long-term antiretroviral therapy in people with HIV. For the study at large: The earliest specimens came about a decade ahead of the 2015 immediate-ART recommendation.

Study outcomes and limitations: In samples taken after ART, diversity increased but remained below transplant donor control levels. The range of CDR3 lengths in HIV repertoires proved narrower than that found in controls.

They ran version v3.0 of the immunoSEQ assay at survey level. The method was immunoSEQ multiplex PCR; TCRdb's version includes in-frame clones alone and lacks a portion of them. This sample has some 13,000 clones, with around 77% found just once. With 4 bases removed from V and 3 bases from J, the gap between germline ends came to 14 bases. This CDR3 contains 15 residues. Looked up from germline, CDR1 is LNHDA and CDR2 is SQIVND (reference sequence). In regard to this clone: Its antigen is currently unknown.

V is TRBV19 and J is TRBJ2-3; no reliable D call. The material sequenced was unsorted PBMCs, taken 1.3 years after starting antiretroviral therapy. The clonotype was recovered from a woman aged 18-35 years with HIV. CDR3 region: CASSSPRSGTDTQYF. The DNA for the CDR3 is TGTGCCAGTAGTAGTCCACGATCCGGTACAGATACGCAGTATTTT.